This TCR beta chain appears in the sequencing data of a study of cytomegalovirus exposure and HLA in healthy donors (TCRdb year 2017). In the study overall: An earlier analysis of approximately 590 of the donors reported approximately 300 Gb of sequence data and roughly 100 million unique TCR beta sequences from roughly 200 million T cells. Of the roughly 400 genotyped donors, 75% to 85% were placed in the genetic ancestry cluster associated with self-reported Caucasian donors. HLA typing included class I and class II loci at four-digit resolution. About five DR-DQ haplotypes were treated as single units for association and clustering because of strong linkage in the cohort. In a later genetic analysis, genome-wide SNP genotypes for about three fifths of the 666 donors were used, and that subset was treated as a discovery cohort. In an earlier analysis of roughly 540 of the donors, high-throughput TCR beta sequencing was used to judge whether each TCR beta V gene segment behaved as functional or pseudogenic. The aim of the study was to test whether cataloging public T cell receptors could identify signatures of past pathogen exposure. An early release covering some 640 HLA-typed donors comprised approximately 300 gigabases of sequencing data and about 90 million unique TCR sequences. All discovery cohort repertoires had been generated using a single sequencing platform. The number of donors typed differed by locus, with 629-630 for A, B, C, DRB1 and DQB1, around 560 for DQA1, over 600 for DPA1, and over 400 for DPB1. A separate validation cohort of roughly 130 different subjects was used in addition to the approximately 700-subject first cohort. Donor age, sex, ethnicity and CMV serostatus were compiled together with the repertoire data. To predict cytomegalovirus infection status, the study combined high-throughput TCR immunosequencing, statistical association of individual TCRs with disease status, and machine learning. A later analysis re-analyzed previously published TCR beta repertoires from 666 donors and added high-resolution HLA genotyping to study TCR occurrence patterns. The T cell repertoires of roughly 660 subjects were profiled by immunosequencing and related to cytomegalovirus serostatus. Among 300 to 500 genotyped donors of the cohort, an average of roughly 230,000 unique TCR beta nucleotide sequences was sequenced per donor, of which 15% to 20% were non-productive. The later analysis used no new phenotypic data to find candidate immune exposures, relying instead on TCR beta sequences and their occurrence across donors.

The library was obtained by the immunoSEQ multiplex PCR assay. For the multiplex PCR, a mixture combining 60 forward primers for TCR Vbeta segments and 13 reverse primers for TCR Jbeta segments was used. The CDR3 region of rearranged TCR beta genes was amplified from genomic DNA by a multiplex PCR assay. On the Illumina HiSeq System, the amplified TCR beta libraries were sequenced as 87-base-pair reads. Processing in the source paper ran as follows. Across the 500 to 700 repertoires, a later analysis counted some 81 million unique TCR beta chains, approximately 10 million of which were shared by at least two donors. Raw reads were error-corrected and collapsed into unique sequences with a nearest-neighbor algorithm that merged closely related sequences to remove PCR and sequencing errors. To assign V, D and J gene segments, CDR3 sequences were aligned to IMGT reference sequences. For a sequence to be retained, a match of at least six nucleotides was required to both a V gene segment and a J gene segment. Rearrangements were classified as productive when the CDR3 lacked stop codons and remained in frame with V and J, and all other rearrangements were classified as non-productive. Following IMGT convention, CDR3 was defined as the stretch from the second conserved V-encoded cysteine to the conserved J-encoded phenylalanine. In an earlier analysis of 587 of the donors, sequences lacking an unambiguous match to a single V gene segment were excluded. An earlier analysis of about 590 of the donors classified V segments as functional when productive rearrangements were above 56.7% and as segregating when the standard deviation between donors was above 5%. A statistical classification framework was built to diagnose cytomegalovirus status from the catalog of TCR beta chain sequences. V and J gene assignment, in a later analysis, came from comparing TCR nucleotide sequences with IMGT/GENE-DB human TR gene sequences. In a later analysis, CDR3 sequences and most-parsimonious VDJ recombination scenarios were assigned using the TCRdist pipeline. A later analysis defined each TCR beta chain by its CDR3 amino acid sequence plus V-gene family, and excluded reads lacking a unique V-gene family. To address suspected cross-contamination and a sequencing artifact, a later analysis removed 592 highly shared, low-generation-probability nucleotide sequences. A later analysis calculated a clonal expansion index for each public chain from normalized within-repertoire ranks of inferred template counts. In a later analysis, generation probabilities were computed using a VDJ recombination model fitted to out-of-frame rearrangements, and the results were checked against IGoR. Hypergeometric tests were used in a later analysis to score TCR-TCR, TCR-HLA and TCR-CMV co-occurrence, with a repertoire-size bias correction applied to the TCR pairs. To estimate false discovery rates, a later analysis permuted the HLA or CMV assignments 20 times. In a later analysis, co-occurring TCRs were grouped using DBSCAN, with TCRdist sequence similarity added in when clustering inside HLA-allele-positive subsets. Repertoires with fewer than 30,000 or more than 120,000 public chains were left out of co-occurrence clustering, as were about five repertoires with anomalous nucleotide sharing. In its TCRdb copy, this immuneACCESS table keeps in-frame sequences only and misses some clones. Where compared with another copy, unresolved V genes explain less than half of these, and the others have no known cause. V and J calls and clone size are given by that table; D and trimming were obtained from the DNA. Present in this sample are 100,000 or so clones, under 85% of which were seen just once. The ten largest clonotypes hold about 1.9% of the sample.

Of note for this clone: What antigen it recognizes has not been identified. There are no base qualities to consult, and no much larger clone falls within one base.

In total, approximately 610 healthy bone marrow donors made up the cohort. All cohort members were sampled while nominally healthy, although unrecorded immune exposures were likely present. The donor tested CMV seronegative, placing the donor among the 350 to 400 seronegative members of the cohort. Each donor provided a peripheral blood sample, and peripheral blood mononuclear cells were used for TCR beta sequencing. Genomic DNA was extracted from the blood cell samples with the Qiagen DNeasy Blood Extraction Kit. Taken from cysteine to phenylalanine, the CDR3 has 14 residues. The DNA shown is the 42-base CDR3, in frame from base 1. CDR1 MNHNY and CDR2 SVGAGI are derived from the germline V gene (reference sequence). V drops 4 bases and J drops 6 bases, leaving 16 bases in between. The study at large found these results: For the cohort, immune exposure information was limited to CMV serostatus. Across donors, most TCR sequences were observed very rarely, whereas some public TCRs were present in many individuals. The 87-base-pair reads could not distinguish some IMGT-functional V segments, including TRBV6-2 and TRBV6-3, so those segments were excluded. Strong co-occurrence of HLA alleles, especially DR and DQ, made assigning TCR associations to individual alleles difficult. According to a later genetic analysis, donors in an Asian-associated ancestry cluster had fewer N-insertions in productive TCRs than the roughly 660-donor mean. Sequencing depth was assumed to be roughly uniform across donors in the presence/absence analyses, though that assumption may not hold. In an earlier analysis of roughly 500 of the donors, most TCR beta V segments appeared in productive rearrangements about 87% or about 30% of the time, broadly matching IMGT annotations. Linkage disequilibrium might explain the correlated functional status among segregating V segments, but an unknown experimental factor could not be ruled out. The cohort was sequenced for TCR beta chains only, and without alpha or paired-chain data the features that could be detected were limited. A group of highly shared sequence variants was considered likely to be a technical artifact of the sequencing pipeline. Because some donors lacked HLA typing at each locus, the association tests relied only on the typed subset. It was suggested by the authors that the approach could potentially be generalized to other disease states and immunological phenotypes. Over 15 rarely observed V segments, including chromosome 9 orphons, were excluded from the earlier analysis of several hundred of the donors because counts were too low. V-gene and J-gene trimming of TCR beta chains was associated with a missense DCLRE1C variant in a later genetic analysis, and the association was replicated in an independent cohort. A later analysis found that HLA-associated TCR beta chains were more clonally expanded and had lower generation probabilities than equally common non-associated chains. A later analysis found that most CMV-associated TCR beta chains appeared HLA-restricted, with HLA associations seemingly driven largely by CMV exposure. A further reported finding was that TCR beta sequences accurately predicted the HLA-A and HLA-B alleles for most subjects in the first cohort. The study gave a list of about 160 TCR beta chains associated with cytomegalovirus. Cytomegalovirus status was reported to be diagnosed by the classifier with high specificity and sensitivity in both the original and validation cohorts. According to a later analysis, parvovirus B19, influenza, CMV and Epstein-Barr virus appeared linked to several top co-occurrence clusters. A few of the identified cytomegalovirus-associated TCR beta chains were confirmed in vitro to be specific for cytomegalovirus antigens. A later analysis found that TCR association rates varied across HLA loci, with DRB1 alleles showing the most associated TCRs and HLA-C alleles the fewest. At a false discovery rate of 0.05, a later analysis linked about 17,000 TCR beta sequences to specific HLA alleles.

This TCR came from a woman between 35 and 50 years old in good health and CMV-seronegative. The receptor chain draws on TRBV6-6 and TRBJ2-7, and the D gene may be TRBD1, 6 bases matching. Material for sequencing was PBMCs. The DNA sequence is given as TGTGCCAGCAGTTTCTCCGCGGACAGCGGCGAGCAGTACTTC. This yields the protein CASSFSADSGEQYF.